These 26 T cell receptor beta chains were all obtained from the same sample, sequenced in a study of blood T cell repertoires in COVID-19. Here immunoSEQ multiplex PCR was the method, and the copy in TCRdb shows in-frame clones only, minus some. In the table there are fewer than 200,000 clones, 89% of which are singletons. Sequenced input: peripheral blood. These receptors came from a young man who had recovered from COVID-19.

This chain connects TRBV2 to TRBJ1-5; no clear D. The germline gives CDR1 SNHLY, CDR2 FYNNEI. Trimming cost V 5 bases and J 6 bases, with 8 bases left between them. This CDR3 contains 12 residues. DNA of the CDR3: TGTGCCAGCAGTACGGACTCTCAGCCCCAGCATTTT. This codes for CASSTDSQPQHF. Full variable domain (remainder filled in from reference TRBV2 and TRBJ1-5): EPEVTQTPSHQVTQMGQEVILRCVPISNHLYFYWYRQILGQKVEFLVSFYNNEISEKSEIFDDQFSVERPDGSNFTLKIRSTKLEDSAMYFCASSTDSQPQHFGDGTRLSIL.

The chain recombines TRBV4-2 with TRBJ2-1, with 12 bases aligning to TRBD1. Per germline, CDR1 LGHNA and CDR2 YNFKEQ. This CDR3 spans 16 amino acids. J gave up 9 bases and V 4 bases, and 10 bases lay outside the gene matches. As DNA, the CDR3 is TGTGCCAGCAGCCCAGGTCCGGGACAGGGGGCCGGTGAGCAGTTCTTC. Its translation is CASSPGPGQGAGEQFF.

Here the CDR3 reads CASSPRTEANTIYF. The CDR3 DNA sequence: TGTGCCAGTAGTCCCCGGACAGAGGCAAACACCATATATTTT. The V gene is TRBV19, the J gene TRBJ1-3; possible D gene TRBD1, 6 bases. The V gene lost 5 bases and the J gene lost 6 bases, with 14 bases spanning the gap. The CDR3 totals 14 residues. CDR1 and CDR2 (germline): LNHDA, SQIVND (reference sequence).

The chain has TRBV5-6 and TRBJ1-5, with TRBD1 matching 10 bases. Trimming removed 2 bases from V and 11 bases from J; junction bases left unmatched: 19. The CDR3 loop spans 18 amino acids. The germline V gene encodes CDR1 SGHDT and CDR2 YYEEEE. The CDR3 DNA follows: TGTGCCAGCAGCTTCCGGGACAGGGGATTGGCCCCCCCATATACCCAGCATTTT. Protein product: CASSFRDRGLAPPYTQHF. The full variable domain, in which reference TRBV5-6 and TRBJ1-5 provide the parts outside the CDR3, is DAGVTQSPTHLIKTRGQQVTLRCSPKSGHDTVSWYQQALGQGPQFIFQYYEEEERQRGNFPDRFSGHQFPNYSSELNVNALLLGDSALYLCASSFRDRGLAPPYTQHFGDGTRLSIL.

The chain is built from TRBV28 and TRBJ1-5; D call uncertain. V dropped 5 bases and J dropped 8 bases, with 4 bases sitting between them. The CDR3 consists of 10 residues. The germline V gene encodes CDR1 MDHEN and CDR2 SYDVKM. CDR3 region: CASSLEPQHF. CDR3 sequence (DNA): TGTGCCAGCAGTCTAGAGCCCCAGCATTTT.

The CDR3 DNA follows: TGTGCCTGGAGCAGACAGCCGGGCACTGAAGCTTTCTTT. This sequence encodes CAWSRQPGTEAFF. The chain couples TRBV30 to TRBJ1-1, with a possible D match to TRBD1 (5 bases). Germline CDR1 reads GTSNPN; CDR2 reads SVGIG (reference sequence). Trimming took off 3 bases at V and 4 bases at J, with 12 bases between the two ends. This CDR3 is built from 13 residues. The whole variable domain, remainder taken from reference TRBV30 and TRBJ1-1, is SQTIHQWPATLVQPVGSPLSLECTVEGTSNPNLYWYRQAAGRGLQLLFYSVGIGQISSEVPQNLSASRPQDRQFILSSKKLLLSDSGFYLCAWSRQPGTEAFFGQGTRLTVV.

The V call is TRBV7-9, the J call TRBJ2-3; D is uncertain. The germline V gene has CDR1 SEHNR and CDR2 FQNEAQ (reference sequence). Trimming stripped 5 bases from V and 4 bases from J, with 7 bases between. This CDR3 comprises 12 residues. CDR3 coding DNA: TGTGCCAGCAGCACCCTATCAGATACGCAGTATTTT. This gives the protein CASSTLSDTQYF.

The chain couples TRBV5-1 to TRBJ1-1, with D uncertain. This CDR3 is 13 amino acids long. Germline assignment: CDR1 SGHRS and CDR2 YFSETQ. V gave up 3 bases and J gave up 4 bases, with 10 bases separating them. CDR3 residues: CASSSRWSTEAFF. As DNA, the CDR3 is TGCGCCAGCAGCTCGAGGTGGAGCACTGAAGCTTTCTTT.

Only a few counts were recorded for this clone. V is TRBV7-2 and J is TRBJ1-5; perhaps TRBD1 as D (5 bases). The germline V gene has CDR1 SGHTA and CDR2 FQGNSA. The CDR3 has 15 amino acids. Trimming shortened V by 2 bases and J by 5 bases, and 13 bases separated the two germline ends. The CDR3, as DNA: TGTGCCAGCAGCTTACGAAGGGGAGGGGATCAGCCCCAGCATTTT. Protein product: CASSLRRGGDQPQHF.

The chain has TRBV10-1 and TRBJ2-5; maybe TRBD2 (5 bases). Germline CDR1 reads WNHNN; CDR2 reads SYGVQD (reference sequence). Trimming shortened V by 6 bases and J by 5 bases, and 13 bases separated the two germline ends. This CDR3 region has 13 residues. CDR3 loop: CASSPGMWETQYF. DNA of the CDR3: TGCGCCAGCAGCCCCGGGATGTGGGAGACCCAGTACTTC.

This chain connects TRBV28 to TRBJ1-6; TRBD1 matches 8 bases. CDR1 is MDHEN, CDR2 SYDVKM, per germline. The CDR3 has 14 residues. The ends lost 8 bases at V and 14 bases at J; junction bases unmatched: 14. CDR3 sequence (DNA): TGTGCCAGCCGCCCGGAAGGACAGGGTCGGTCCCTCCACTTT. Amino acids: CASRPEGQGRSLHF. The variable domain in full, completed from reference TRBV28 and TRBJ1-6, reads DVKVTQSSRYLVKRTGEKVFLECVQDMDHENMFWYRQDPGLGLRLIYFSYDVKMKEKGDIPEGYSVSREKKERFSLILESASTNQTSMYLCASRPEGQGRSLHFGNGTRLTVT.

This chain links TRBV6-5 with TRBJ1-6; 9 nucleotides agree with TRBD1. The CDR3 covers 14 residues. Germline assignment: CDR1 MNHEY and CDR2 SVGAGI. V dropped 4 bases and J dropped 10; count of bases not matched to a gene: 5. As DNA, the CDR3 is TGTGCCAGCAGTTGGGACAGGGCGCGCTCACCCCTCCACTTT. Encoded protein: CASSWDRARSPLHF.

V is TRBV14 and J is TRBJ1-4; the D is unclear. Germline loops: CDR1 SGHDN, CDR2 FVKESK. The V end lost 0 bases, the J end lost 10 bases, and 3 bases lay between the germline ends. The CDR3 is 11 residues long. CDR3 in amino acids: CASSQDRKLFF. The DNA for the CDR3 is TGTGCCAGCAGCCAAGATAGAAAACTGTTTTTT.

This clone was detected once. Other DNA sequences from this sample encode an identical CDR3 as well. The gene calls are TRBV27 and TRBJ1-1; D ambiguous. The CDR3 is 14 amino acids. V shed 3 bases and J shed 0 bases, with 8 bases lying between them. CDR1 and CDR2 from the germline V gene are MNHEY and SMNVEV (reference sequence). CDR3 nucleotides: TGTGCCAGCAGTTTGCGAGGCCTGAACACTGAAGCTTTCTTT. It encodes CASSLRGLNTEAFF.

This clone was detected only a few times. This chain connects TRBV5-1 to TRBJ1-6; tentatively, D is TRBD1 (6 bases). Germline V lookup: CDR1 SGHRS, CDR2 YFSETQ. This CDR3 has 14 residues. V was cut by 4 bases and J by 7 bases, with 12 bases left in between. For the CDR3, the DNA is TGCGCCAGCAGCGTCGGACAGCAGAATTCACCCCTCCACTTT. It is translated as CASSVGQQNSPLHF.

V and J are TRBV5-4 and TRBJ2-4; 7 bases map to TRBD2. J lost 12 bases, V lost 2 bases, and 8 bases had no gene match. In germline, CDR1 is SGHNT, CDR2 YYREEE (reference sequence). This CDR3 has 13 amino acids. CDR3 nucleotide sequence: TGTGCCAGCAGCTTTTCTCTAGCGGCCGATCAGTACTTC. This sequence encodes CASSFSLAADQYF.

This chain joins TRBV28 and TRBJ2-3; 9 bases align to TRBD2. Germline CDR1 is MDHEN and CDR2 is SYDVKM. Trimming removed 2 bases from V and 0 bases from J; junction bases left unmatched: 0. This CDR3 is 15 amino acids long. The CDR3 sequence is CASSLAGGSTDTQYF. The CDR3 nucleotides read TGTGCCAGCAGTTTAGCGGGAGGGAGCACAGATACGCAGTATTTT. The complete variable domain, with remaining parts taken from reference TRBV28 and TRBJ2-3, reads DVKVTQSSRYLVKRTGEKVFLECVQDMDHENMFWYRQDPGLGLRLIYFSYDVKMKEKGDIPEGYSVSREKKERFSLILESASTNQTSMYLCASSLAGGSTDTQYFGPGTRLTVL.

The V gene is TRBV5-4, the J gene TRBJ1-2, with a weak D call TRBD1 (5 bases). The CDR3 extends over 11 amino acids. V was clipped by 8 bases and J by 7 bases, with 12 bases between them. Germline assignment: CDR1 SGHNT and CDR2 YYREEE (reference sequence). CDR3 region: CARGSGGGYTF. The CDR3 nucleotides are TGTGCCAGAGGGTCGGGGGGTGGCTACACCTTC.

V is TRBV9 and J is TRBJ2-2; perhaps TRBD1 as D (6 bases). V lost 0 bases, J lost 0 bases, and 12 bases lay in between. Per germline, CDR1 SGDLS and CDR2 YYNGEE. This CDR3 has 17 residues. This CDR3 is CASSVVGASPNTGELFF. The CDR3, as DNA: TGTGCCAGCAGCGTAGTGGGGGCCAGTCCGAACACCGGGGAGCTGTTTTTT.

The CDR3 region is CASSRGTGDNQPQHF. The CDR3 DNA reads as TGTGCCAGCAGCAGAGGAACAGGAGACAATCAGCCCCAGCATTTT. The rearrangement joins TRBV9 to TRBJ1-5; D possibly corresponds to TRBD1 (5 bases). The CDR3 length is 15 residues. With 4 bases removed from V and 3 bases from J, the gap between germline ends came to 14 bases. Per germline, CDR1 SGDLS and CDR2 YYNGEE.

This clone was seen once. The chain joins TRBV13 to TRBJ1-1, with TRBD1 matching over 8 bases. This CDR3 is 17 amino acids long. The trim removed 5 bases at V and 0 bases at J, leaving 11 bases unmatched. Germline CDR1 and CDR2: PRHDT and FYEKMQ (reference sequence). The CDR3 loop reads CASSHRQGKGLNTEAFF. The CDR3 region has the DNA TGTGCCAGCAGCCATAGACAGGGGAAGGGGTTGAACACTGAAGCTTTCTTT.

The chain's CDR3 is CASSLIPSGDIQYF. In DNA, the CDR3 is TGTGCCAGCAGCTTAATTCCTAGCGGGGACATTCAGTACTTC. The chain employs TRBV7-8 and TRBJ2-4, with 9 bases that match TRBD2. In germline, CDR1 is SGHVS, CDR2 FQNEAQ. The CDR3 totals 14 residues. V was clipped by 2 bases and J by 8 bases; unmatched bases: 4.

The V and J genes are TRBV28 and TRBJ1-2; D is ambiguous. The CDR3 is 14 amino acids. Trimming removed 3 bases from V and 8 bases from J, with 16 bases in between. CDR1 MDHEN and CDR2 SYDVKM come from the germline V gene. The CDR3, as DNA: TGTGCCAGCAGTTTCGAAAGGTCACGGAGGGGCTACACCTTC. Residues: CASSFERSRRGYTF.

CDR3 DNA: TGTGCAAGTCGCGCCTCCGGGACAGGGTTTACTGAAGCTTTCTTT. Translating gives CASRASGTGFTEAFF. The V and J genes are TRBV12-2 and TRBJ1-1; the D call in the table, TRBD1, was not verified against the DNA. TRBV12-2 is reported as a pseudogene. The CDR3 is 15 amino acids.

This chain connects TRBV5-1 to TRBJ1-6; 11 bases match TRBD1. The germline CDR1 and CDR2 sequences are SGHRS and YFSETQ. V gave up 0 bases and J gave up 7 bases; unmatched junction bases: 3. This CDR3 region has 16 residues. The CDR3 here is CASSLVRDRGNSPLHF. The CDR3 bases are TGCGCCAGCAGCTTGGTACGGGACAGGGGGAATTCACCCCTCCACTTT.

This clone appeared once. V usage is TRBV28 and J usage is TRBJ2-3, with D possibly TRBD1 on 5 matching bases. CDR1 and CDR2 (germline): MDHEN, SYDVKM. V was clipped by 9 bases and J by 1 base, with 11 bases between them. This CDR3 spans 13 amino acids. CDR3 DNA sequence: TGTGCCAGTGGACACCCAGGCACAGATACGCAGTATTTT. Protein sequence: CASGHPGTDTQYF. Based on the CDR3 plus reference TRBV28 and TRBJ2-3, the full variable domain is DVKVTQSSRYLVKRTGEKVFLECVQDMDHENMFWYRQDPGLGLRLIYFSYDVKMKEKGDIPEGYSVSREKKERFSLILESASTNQTSMYLCASGHPGTDTQYFGPGTRLTVL.